Presented here are 5 T cell receptor beta chains from one specimen sequenced in a study of cytomegalovirus exposure and HLA in healthy donors. The PCR ran on 60 Vbeta and 13 Jbeta primers. The data were produced by immunoSEQ multiplex PCR, yet TCRdb's version contains in-frame clones alone and is incomplete. The profile shows under 150,000 clones, 79% of them singletons. Input material: PBMCs. Every receptor here comes from a middle-aged woman in good health and CMV-seropositive.

Only a few counts were recorded for this clone. The J gene is TRBJ2-1, the V gene TRBV28; 8 positions agree with TRBD1. CDR1 and CDR2 (germline): MDHEN, SYDVKM. The CDR3 contains 14 residues. The junction had 12 bases not matched to a gene; V was cut back by 11 bases and J by 6 bases. CDR3 DNA: TGTGCCGGAGGGCCCGAAACAGGGGGCAATGAGCAGTTCTTC. It encodes CAGGPETGGNEQFF.

V usage is TRBV29-1 and J usage is TRBJ2-7, with 7 bases fitting TRBD1. Germline CDR1 reads SQVTM; CDR2 reads ANQGSEA. The CDR3 has 13 amino acids. J was trimmed by 6 bases and V by 1 base; bases with no gene match: 6. CDR3 DNA: TGCAGCGTTGAAGTGAGACAGGGTTTCGAGCAGTACTTC. As protein: CSVEVRQGFEQYF.

The CDR3 loop is CASSVDGGGANEQFF. CDR3 DNA: TGTGCCAGCAGCGTAGATGGCGGGGGGGCCAATGAGCAGTTCTTC. The J gene is TRBJ2-1, the V gene TRBV9; 9 bases line up with TRBD2. Germline V CDR1 and CDR2: SGDLS, YYNGEE. Germline trimming cut 0 bases from V and 6 bases from J; bases unmatched to any gene: 4. This CDR3 has 15 residues.

This sequence joins TRBV20-1 and TRBJ2-3; no reliable D call. CDR3 length: 10 residues. V lost 5 bases to trimming and J lost 5 bases, with 5 bases between them. The germline CDR1 and CDR2 sequences are DFQATT and SNEGSKA (reference sequence). The CDR3 DNA is TGCAGTGCTCTGAGAGATACGCAGTATTTT. As protein: CSALRDTQYF.

This clone was seen only a few times. The gene calls are TRBV6-5 and TRBJ2-7; D is possibly TRBD2 (5 bases). Germline CDR1 reads MNHEY; CDR2 reads SVGAGI. Trimming stripped 8 bases from V and 6 bases from J, with 5 bases between. The CDR3 loop spans 9 amino acids. The CDR3 DNA reads TGTGCCAGCGAGGGCGAGCAGTACTTC. It specifies CASEGEQYF.